The present entry profiles one TCR beta chain with its context. Its matching antigen is unknown. The data derive from a study of long-term antiretroviral therapy in people with HIV. Study in general: The earliest specimens came about a decade ahead of the 2015 immediate-ART recommendation. Study-wide results and caveats: With ART, diversity went up but was still lower than in transplant donor controls. Clones that had undergone expansion before ART dominated the repertoire at all time points.

The assay, immunoSEQ v3.0, was run at survey level. Only in-frame clones appear in the TCRdb table, and some are missing; sequencing was by immunoSEQ multiplex PCR. The repertoire has 20,000 to 30,000 clones, roughly 84% of them found once; the top ten carry around 2%. The V gene lost 0 bases and the J gene lost 5 bases, with 7 bases spanning the gap. Germline CDR1 is MNHEY and CDR2 is SMNVEV (reference sequence). The CDR3 loop spans 14 amino acids. Sequences were derived from unsorted PBMCs, sampled 3 years after starting antiretroviral therapy. The V call is TRBV27, the J call TRBJ2-2, with D possibly being TRBD1 (5 bases). This receptor was identified in a man between 45 and 60 years old with HIV. The DNA for the CDR3 is TGTGCCAGCAGTTTATCGGGGCTTACCGGGGAGCTGTTTTTT. Translating it yields CASSLSGLTGELFF.